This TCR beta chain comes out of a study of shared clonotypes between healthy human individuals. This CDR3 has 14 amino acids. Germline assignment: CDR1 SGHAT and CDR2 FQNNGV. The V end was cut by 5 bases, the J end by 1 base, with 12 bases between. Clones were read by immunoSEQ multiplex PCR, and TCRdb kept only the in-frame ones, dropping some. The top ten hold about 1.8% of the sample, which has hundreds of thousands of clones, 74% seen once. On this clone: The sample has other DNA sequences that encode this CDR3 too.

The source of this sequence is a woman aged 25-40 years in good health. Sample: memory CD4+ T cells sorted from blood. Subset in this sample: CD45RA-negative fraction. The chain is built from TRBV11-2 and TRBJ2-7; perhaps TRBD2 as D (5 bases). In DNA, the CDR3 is TGTGCCAGCAGCACCCAACGGGATTCCTACGAGCAGTACTTC. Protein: CASSTQRDSYEQYF.